One and the same sample provided the 17 T cell receptor beta chains below, sequenced in a study of shared clonotypes between healthy human individuals. Measured with immunoSEQ multiplex PCR; TCRdb has only the in-frame clones, and not every one. Altogether about a million clones are present, around 76% being singletons, with the ten largest covering less than 1.5%. The sequenced sample consisted of memory CD4+ T cells sorted from blood. As for subset: CD45RA-negative fraction. These receptors came from a young man in good health.

This clone was counted only a few times. The V gene is TRBV28, the J gene TRBJ2-3, with 7 bases that match TRBD1. The CDR3 is 15 residues long. Germline-derived CDR1 and CDR2 are MDHEN and SYDVKM. The ends lost 3 bases at V and 1 base at J; junction bases unmatched: 4. The DNA for the CDR3 is TGTGCCAGCAGTTTCCCCGGGACAGGCACAGATACGCAGTATTTT. Protein product: CASSFPGTGTDTQYF.

This clone has only a few counts. The rearrangement joins TRBV6-5 to TRBJ2-1, with D unclear. Germline lookup yields CDR1 MNHEY and CDR2 SVGAGI. This CDR3 contains 13 residues. V was trimmed by 0 bases and J by 5 bases, leaving 5 bases between them. In nucleotides, the CDR3 is TGTGCCAGCAGTTACTCGAGCAACAATGAGCAGTTCTTC. The encoded protein is CASSYSSNNEQFF.

The gene calls are TRBV4-3 and TRBJ1-1; no reliable D call. V lost 5 bases and J lost 1, with 17 bases in between. This CDR3 contains 16 residues. Germline CDR1 LGHNA, CDR2 YSLEER. The chain's CDR3 is CASSTADTQQNTEAFF. CDR3 DNA: TGCGCCAGCAGCACAGCCGATACACAGCAGAACACTGAAGCTTTCTTT.

This CDR3 is CASSSVSYEQYF. The CDR3 DNA follows: TGTGCCAGCAGCTCAGTCTCCTACGAGCAGTACTTC. The chain employs TRBV7-9 and TRBJ2-7; D gene uncertain. V lost 4 bases and J 0 bases, leaving 4 bases between the germline ends. Germline V gives CDR1 SEHNR, CDR2 FQNEAQ (reference sequence). The CDR3 spans 12 residues.

This chain connects TRBV6-5 to TRBJ2-7, with 7 positions matching TRBD1. CDR1 and CDR2 from the germline V gene are MNHEY and SVGAGI. This CDR3 is built from 11 residues. Trimming took 9 bases from V and 2 from J; bases not matched to a gene: 1. The CDR3 here is CASTGAYEQYF. CDR3 bases: TGTGCCAGTACAGGGGCCTACGAGCAGTACTTC.

V gene TRBV18 combines with J gene TRBJ2-3; D is tentatively TRBD1 or TRBD2 (6 bases each). This CDR3 contains 14 residues. Per germline, CDR1 KGHSH and CDR2 LQKENI. The V end lost 5 bases, the J end lost 5 bases, and 14 bases lay between the germline ends. CDR3 in DNA: TGTGCCAGCTCAACGCAGGGGCGGGGAGATACGCAGTATTTT. Its protein product is CASSTQGRGDTQYF.

The CDR3 nucleotides read TGTGCCAGCAGCTTAGTAGCGGGAGCCGGCACCGGGGAGCTGTTTTTT. As protein: CASSLVAGAGTGELFF. This rearrangement joins TRBV7-8 to TRBJ2-2, with 9 nucleotides matching TRBD2. The CDR3 is 16 residues long. Germline CDR1 SGHVS, CDR2 FQNEAQ. Trimming cost V 1 base and J 4 bases; bases outside gene matches: 4.

The V gene is TRBV7-2, the J gene TRBJ1-1; D is possibly TRBD1 (6 bases). Trimming shortened V by 3 bases and J by 0 bases, and 11 bases separated the two germline ends. The germline V gene encodes CDR1 SGHTA and CDR2 FQGNSA. The CDR3 sequence is 15 residues long. This chain's CDR3 is CASSLMQGLNTEAFF. Written as DNA, the CDR3 is TGTGCCAGCAGCTTGATGCAGGGGTTGAACACTGAAGCTTTCTTT.

This chain joins TRBV5-1 and TRBJ2-5, with TRBD1 as a possible D gene (6 bases). The germline V gene encodes CDR1 SGHRS and CDR2 YFSETQ. The V gene lost 2 bases and the J gene lost 5 bases, with 10 bases spanning the gap. The length of the CDR3 is 13 residues. The CDR3: CASSLTGWETQYF. CDR3 in DNA: TGCGCCAGCAGCTTAACAGGGTGGGAGACCCAGTACTTC.

This clone occurred once. CDR3 nucleotides: TGTGCCAGCAGGATGGGGACCGTTAGCCAAGAGACCCAGTACTTC. Translated: CASRMGTVSQETQYF. The chain recombines TRBV6-1 with TRBJ2-5, with D perhaps matching TRBD1 or TRBD2 (5 bases each). Trimming removed 6 bases from V and 1 base from J, with 15 bases in between. The CDR3 runs to 15 residues. Germline loops: CDR1 MNHNS, CDR2 SASEGT.

The gene calls are TRBV11-2 and TRBJ1-6; D is possibly TRBD1 (5 bases). This CDR3 has 13 residues. Germline CDR1 SGHAT, CDR2 FQNNGV. V gave up 8 bases and J gave up 10 bases, with 15 bases separating them. The CDR3 bases are TGTGCCAGCGAAGGAGGGACTGCGTCACCCCTCCACTTT. It yields the protein CASEGGTASPLHF.

V is TRBV5-4 and J is TRBJ2-3; D possibly corresponds to TRBD2 (6 bases). V lost 2 bases to trimming and J lost 6 bases, with 19 bases between them. CDR3 length equals 16 residues. CDR1 is SGHNT and CDR2 is YYREEE in the germline V gene (reference sequence). The CDR3 DNA follows: TGTGCCAGCAGCTTTGGGGGGAGCCCTGGGATCGATACGCAGTATTTT. This codes for CASSFGGSPGIDTQYF.

Only one count was recorded for this clone. The chain carries TRBV19 and TRBJ2-3; the D gene could be TRBD1 or TRBD2 (5 bases each). Germline lookup yields CDR1 LNHDA and CDR2 SQIVND (reference sequence). Trimming removed 3 bases from V and 2 bases from J, with 12 bases in between. The CDR3 runs 15 residues. Written as DNA, the CDR3 is TGTGCCAGTAGTATGTACGCCGGGACCACAGATACGCAGTATTTT. This sequence encodes CASSMYAGTTDTQYF.

Note on this clone: At the DNA level, this CDR3 is encoded by other sequences in the same sample as well. V gene TRBV6-5 combines with J gene TRBJ2-2; the match to TRBD1 covers 9 bases. The CDR3 loop spans 14 amino acids. J lost 2 bases, V lost 6 bases, and 1 base had no gene match. Germline CDR1 MNHEY, CDR2 SVGAGI. The CDR3 protein is CASRGQGNTGELFF. CDR3 nucleotides: TGTGCCAGCAGGGGACAGGGAAACACCGGGGAGCTGTTTTTT.

The chain combines TRBV30 with TRBJ2-7, with D perhaps TRBD1 or TRBD2 (6 bases each). Germline V lookup: CDR1 GTSNPN, CDR2 SVGIG (reference sequence). The CDR3 has 16 residues. Between the trimmed V and J ends, which lost 3 bases and 0 bases, there was a span of 18 bases. The CDR3, as DNA: TGTGCCTGGAGCCCTAAGACGGGGGCTGGCTCCTACGAGCAGTACTTC. Translating it yields CAWSPKTGAGSYEQYF.

This chain links TRBV28 with TRBJ2-2, with D perhaps matching TRBD1 (5 bases). The CDR3 runs to 15 residues. Germline assignment: CDR1 MDHEN and CDR2 SYDVKM. Trimming took off 4 bases at V and 7 bases at J, with 16 bases between the two ends. The CDR3 DNA sequence: TGTGCCAGCAGTTCCGCGCAGGGATCGGGCGGGGAGCTGTTTTTT. Protein: CASSSAQGSGGELFF. The whole variable domain, remainder taken from reference TRBV28 and TRBJ2-2, is DVKVTQSSRYLVKRTGEKVFLECVQDMDHENMFWYRQDPGLGLRLIYFSYDVKMKEKGDIPEGYSVSREKKERFSLILESASTNQTSMYLCASSSAQGSGGELFFGEGSRLTVL.

As regards this clone: Other DNA sequences in this sample translate to the same CDR3. The CDR3 sequence is CASSLAVGSDTQYF. DNA for the CDR3: TGTGCCAGCAGCTTGGCGGTGGGATCGGATACGCAGTATTTT. The V call is TRBV5-4, the J call TRBJ2-3; D remains ambiguous. The V and J ends lost 0 bases and 6 bases respectively, with 11 bases between them. The CDR3 covers 14 residues. Germline CDR1 and CDR2: SGHNT and YYREEE (reference sequence).